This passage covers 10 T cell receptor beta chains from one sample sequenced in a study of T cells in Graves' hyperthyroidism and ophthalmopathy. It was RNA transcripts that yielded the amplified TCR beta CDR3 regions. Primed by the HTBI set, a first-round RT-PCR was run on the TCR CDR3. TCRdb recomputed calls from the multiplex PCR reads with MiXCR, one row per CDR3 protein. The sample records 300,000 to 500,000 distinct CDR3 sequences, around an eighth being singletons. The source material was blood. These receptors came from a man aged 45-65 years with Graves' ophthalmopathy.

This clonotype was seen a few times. CDR3 coding DNA: TGTGCCAGCAGCGTCAGCGGGCTGGGCGGGGAGCTGTTTTTT. Translation gives CASSVSGLGGELFF. The chain employs TRBV9 and TRBJ2-2, with D tentatively TRBD2 (6 bases). The CDR3 consists of 14 residues. Per the germline V gene, CDR1 is SGDLS and CDR2 is YYNGEE. Trimming removed 2 bases from V and 7 bases from J, with 12 bases in between.

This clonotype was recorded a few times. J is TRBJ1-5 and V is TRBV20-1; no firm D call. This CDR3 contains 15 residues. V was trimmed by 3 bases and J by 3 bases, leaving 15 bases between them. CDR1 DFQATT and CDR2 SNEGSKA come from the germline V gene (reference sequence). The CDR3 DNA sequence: TGCAGTGCTAGGGTACTACAATTGGACAATCAGCCCCAGCATTTT. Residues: CSARVLQLDNQPQHF.

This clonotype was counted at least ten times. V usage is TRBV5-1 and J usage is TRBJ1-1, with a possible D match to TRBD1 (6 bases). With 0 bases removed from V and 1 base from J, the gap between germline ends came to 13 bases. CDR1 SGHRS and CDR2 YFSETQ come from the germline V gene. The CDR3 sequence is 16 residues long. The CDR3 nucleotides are TGCGCCAGCAGCTTGGGTCCGGGACACCCGAACACTGAAGCTTTCTTT. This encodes CASSLGPGHPNTEAFF.

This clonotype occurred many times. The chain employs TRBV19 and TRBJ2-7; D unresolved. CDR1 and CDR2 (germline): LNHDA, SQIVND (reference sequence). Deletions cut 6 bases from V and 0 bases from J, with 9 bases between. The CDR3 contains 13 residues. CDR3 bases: TGTGCCAGTAGAGTACAGAGCTCCTACGAGCAGTACTTC. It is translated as CASRVQSSYEQYF. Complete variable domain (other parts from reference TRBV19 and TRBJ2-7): DGGITQSPKYLFRKEGQNVTLSCEQNLNHDAMYWYRQDPGQGLRLIYYSQIVNDFQKGDIAEGYSVSREKKESFPLTVTSAQKNPTAFYLCASRVQSSYEQYFGPGTRLTVT.

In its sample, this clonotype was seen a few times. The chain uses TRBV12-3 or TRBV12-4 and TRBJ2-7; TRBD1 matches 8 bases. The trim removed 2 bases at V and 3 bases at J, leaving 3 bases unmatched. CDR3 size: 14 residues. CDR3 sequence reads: CASSLYGQGYEQYF. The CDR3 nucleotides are TGTGCCAGCAGTTTATACGGACAGGGCTACGAGCAGTACTTC.

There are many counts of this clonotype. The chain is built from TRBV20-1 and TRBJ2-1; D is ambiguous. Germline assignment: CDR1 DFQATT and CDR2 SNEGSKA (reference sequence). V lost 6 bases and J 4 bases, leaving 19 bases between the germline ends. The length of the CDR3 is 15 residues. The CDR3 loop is CSASLQELGYNEQFF. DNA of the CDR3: TGCAGTGCCAGTCTTCAGGAGTTGGGATACAATGAGCAGTTCTTC.

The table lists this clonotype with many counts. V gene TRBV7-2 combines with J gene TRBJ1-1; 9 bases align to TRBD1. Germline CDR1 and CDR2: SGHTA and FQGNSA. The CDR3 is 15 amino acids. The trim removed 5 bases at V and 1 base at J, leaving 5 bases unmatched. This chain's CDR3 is CASSLGGQGNTEAFF. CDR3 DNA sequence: TGTGCCAGCAGCCTTGGGGGACAGGGGAACACTGAAGCTTTCTTT.

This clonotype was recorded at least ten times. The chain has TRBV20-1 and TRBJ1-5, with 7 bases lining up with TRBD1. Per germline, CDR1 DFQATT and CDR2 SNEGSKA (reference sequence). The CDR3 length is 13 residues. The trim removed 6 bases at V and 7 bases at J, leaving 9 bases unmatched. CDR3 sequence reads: CSASQGGHQPQHF. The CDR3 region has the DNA TGCAGTGCGTCTCAGGGGGGGCACCAGCCCCAGCATTTT.

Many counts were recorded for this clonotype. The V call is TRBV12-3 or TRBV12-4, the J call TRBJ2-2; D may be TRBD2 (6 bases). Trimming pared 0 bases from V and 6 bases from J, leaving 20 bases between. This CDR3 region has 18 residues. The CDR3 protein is CASSLAGRWRVKAGELFF. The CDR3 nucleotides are TGTGCCAGCAGTTTAGCGGGGCGGTGGAGGGTTAAAGCCGGGGAGCTGTTTTTT.

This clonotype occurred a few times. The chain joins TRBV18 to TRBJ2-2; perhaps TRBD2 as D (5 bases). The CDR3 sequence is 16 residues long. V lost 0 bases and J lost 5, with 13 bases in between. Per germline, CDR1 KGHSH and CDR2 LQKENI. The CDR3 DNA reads TGTGCCAGCTCACCACCGGTACAGACTATTACCGGGGAGCTGTTTTTT. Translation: CASSPPVQTITGELFF. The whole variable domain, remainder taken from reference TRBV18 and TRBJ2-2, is NAGVMQNPRHLVRRRGQEARLRCSPMKGHSHVYWYRQLPEEGLKFMVYLQKENIIDESGMPKERFSAEFPKEGPSILRIQQVVRGDSAAYFCASSPPVQTITGELFFGEGSRLTVL.